This section outlines one T cell receptor beta chain sequence together with its context. This record belongs to a study of metastatic and nonmetastatic thyroid tumors. Study summary: From malignant and benign thyroid patients, repertoires in blood and in tumor or nodule tissue were compared.

TCRdb redid the clone calls on the PCR reads using MiXCR. The repertoire holds about 4,600 clones, with roughly 19% as singletons. The CDR3 has 14 residues. CDR1 is ENHRY, CDR2 SYGVKD, per germline. V was cut by 4 bases and J by 3 bases, with 11 bases left in between. All patients were treatment-naive before thyroid surgery. The sequenced sample consisted of adjacent normal tissue. This rearrangement joins TRBV10-3 to TRBJ2-3; the D gene could be TRBD1 or TRBD2 (5 bases each). This sequence originates from a male donor with papillary thyroid cancer or a benign thyroid nodule (not recorded which). Some clones in this sample may be carry-over from other donors' samples. DNA of the CDR3: TGTGCCATCAGTGCCCGGGACCGTACAGATACGCAGTATTTT. It specifies CAISARDRTDTQYF.